This is a list of T cell receptor beta chains from one sample in a study of patients and donors after allogeneic stem cell transplantation. Using its own MiXCR run on the RT-PCR reads, TCRdb lists one record per CDR3 protein. The sample lists a few hundred thousand distinct CDR3 sequences, around 40% occurring once. Sequenced material: blood, either unsorted or a sorted T cell fraction (not recorded which). The receptor set was obtained from a human donor who was either an allogeneic HSCT recipient or a stem cell or donor lymphocyte infusion donor (not recorded which). It is not recorded whose cells these are; they may come from a transplant donor. Both conserved end residues are part of each CDR3. Fields, in order: D gene, V gene, clone size, J gene, CDR3 DNA, CDR3 protein. A D gene is named only where the DNA matches it firmly. The size of a clone is reported for some rows only, either as once, few or many, or as a class for expanded clones.

.,TRBV28,.,TRBJ2-7,TGTGCCAGCAGTTTGGCAGGGACCGAGCAGTACTTC,CASSLAGTEQYF
.,TRBV6-2/TRBV6-3,.,TRBJ2-3,TGTGCCAGCAGTTACCCTAGTGGGTCCGGCACAGATACGCAGTATTTT,CASSYPSGSGTDTQYF
.,TRBV12-3/TRBV12-4,few,TRBJ1-5,TGTGCCAGCAGTTTTCTAGGGAATAGCAATCAGCCCCAGCATTTT,CASSFLGNSNQPQHF
.,TRBV7-9,.,TRBJ2-1,TGTGCCAGCAGCTTCAAGCGACCGTATGGGCCCTACAATGAGCAGTTCTTC,CASSFKRPYGPYNEQFF
TRBD2,TRBV3-1,.,TRBJ2-2,TGTGCCAGCAGCCCGTATACCGGACTAGCGAACACCGGGGAGCTGTTTTTT,CASSPYTGLANTGELFF
TRBD2,TRBV9,.,TRBJ2-1,TGTGCCAGCAGCGTAGCTACCGGCCTAGCGGGGGGGAATGAGCAGTTCTTC,CASSVATGLAGGNEQFF
TRBD1,TRBV27,.,TRBJ1-5,TGTGCCAGCAGCCTGGCGGGACAGATAAATAGCAATCAGCCCCAGCATTTT,CASSLAGQINSNQPQHF
.,TRBV10-3,.,TRBJ1-2,TGTGCCATCAGTGAGACCACGGGGCAGTCCTATGGCTACACCTTC,CAISETTGQSYGYTF
TRBD2,TRBV9,.,TRBJ2-1,TGTGCCAGCAGTCCAAGCGGGGGGCCCTACAATGAGCAGTTCTTC,CASSPSGGPYNEQFF
.,TRBV5-5,.,TRBJ1-1,TGTGCCAGCAGCTTGAGAGGAGTGCACAGGGTAATCACTGAAGCTTTCTTT,CASSLRGVHRVITEAFF
.,TRBV12-3/TRBV12-4,.,TRBJ2-3,TGTGCCAGCAGTAGGGGAAGTTTCACAGATACGCAGTATTTT,CASSRGSFTDTQYF
.,TRBV25-1,.,TRBJ2-7,TGTGCCAGCAGTGAAACGGGACTCTCCTACGAGCAGTACTTC,CASSETGLSYEQYF
.,TRBV15,few,TRBJ1-4,TGTGCCACCAGCAGAGACCGGGACAATGAAAAACTGTTTTTT,CATSRDRDNEKLFF
.,TRBV20-1,.,TRBJ1-2,TGCAGTGCTAGAGATCATGACAGAAATGGCTACACCTTC,CSARDHDRNGYTF
.,TRBV29-1,.,TRBJ2-7,TGCAGCGTTGAAGGGACACACGAGTCCTACGAGCAGTACTTC,CSVEGTHESYEQYF
TRBD2,TRBV6-1,.,TRBJ2-3,TGTGCCAGCGGGGGGGGGGCAGATACGCAGTATTTT,CASGGGADTQYF
.,TRBV10-3,few,TRBJ1-1,TGTGCCATCAGGGTTGGGATAGAAAGGGCTGAAGCTTTCTTT,CAIRVGIERAEAFF
TRBD1,TRBV4-3,few,TRBJ1-2,TGCGCCAGCAGCCAAGCTGGGAGGGCAGGGGGAAAGGATGGCTACACCTTC,CASSQAGRAGGKDGYTF
.,TRBV12-3/TRBV12-4,.,TRBJ1-1,TGTGCCAGCAGTCCACCCGACAGGAACACTGAAGCTTTCTTT,CASSPPDRNTEAFF
.,TRBV20-1,.,TRBJ1-2,TGCAGTGCTAGAGAGCCCTGGGGGGTCTATGGCTACACCTTC,CSAREPWGVYGYTF
.,TRBV27,few,TRBJ2-2,TGTGCCAGCAGTTTCACGAGGGGAACAACGAACACCGGGGAGCTGTTTTTT,CASSFTRGTTNTGELFF
.,TRBV6-1,.,TRBJ1-5,TGTGCCAGCAGCCCGACCCGTTGGGGTCAGCCCCAGCATTTT,CASSPTRWGQPQHF
.,TRBV20-1,many,TRBJ1-5,TGCAGTGCTAGAGGGGGGGCAGGTCAGCCCCAGCATTTT,CSARGGAGQPQHF
.,TRBV15,.,TRBJ2-5,TGTGCCACCAGCTATTCCTGGGACCAACAGACCCAGTACTTC,CATSYSWDQQTQYF
.,TRBV4-1,few,TRBJ1-2,TGCGCCAGCAGCCAAGTAGGAACTGGGGCTGATAACTATGGCTACACCTTC,CASSQVGTGADNYGYTF
.,TRBV7-9,.,TRBJ1-4,TGTGCCAGCAGCACGGGCGGGGTTAATGAAAAACTGTTTTTT,CASSTGGVNEKLFF
.,TRBV4-3,.,TRBJ1-1,TGCGCCAGCAGCCAGCCGGGACAGAACACTGAAGCTTTCTTT,CASSQPGQNTEAFF
.,TRBV6-6,.,TRBJ2-2,TGTGCCAGCAGTTACTACAGCTCCGGGGAGCTGTTTTTT,CASSYYSSGELFF
TRBD2,TRBV28,.,TRBJ2-1,TGTGCCAGCAGTTCCCTAGCGGGTCTGACCTACAATGAGCAGTTCTTC,CASSSLAGLTYNEQFF
.,TRBV5-1,.,TRBJ1-4,TGCGCCAGCAGCTTGGCCGCAGGGTATGAAAAACTGTTTTTT,CASSLAAGYEKLFF
TRBD2,TRBV19,.,TRBJ2-4,TGTGCCAGTGGGGGAGGGGAACTAGCCAAAAACATTCAGTACTTC,CASGGGELAKNIQYF
.,TRBV5-1,.,TRBJ1-2,TGCGCCAGCAGCTTGGACAGGGCCGGCGGCTACACCTTC,CASSLDRAGGYTF
.,TRBV5-1,.,TRBJ2-7,TGCGCCAGCAGCTTGTTTGGGCAGAACTACGAGCAGTACTTC,CASSLFGQNYEQYF
.,TRBV20-1,.,TRBJ2-7,TGCAGTGCGATCCGGGACCCCCGACGGGACGAGCAGTACTTC,CSAIRDPRRDEQYF
.,TRBV7-2,.,TRBJ2-5,TGTGCCAGAAGCTTGGCGGGGCAAGAGACCCAGTACTTC,CARSLAGQETQYF
TRBD1,TRBV6-6,few,TRBJ1-4,TGTGCCAGCAGTCCGGACAGGGCGTGGAATGAAAAACTGTTTTTT,CASSPDRAWNEKLFF
TRBD1,TRBV5-1,.,TRBJ1-4,TGCGCCAGCAGCGACCCGGGACAGCATAATGAAAAACTGTTTTTT,CASSDPGQHNEKLFF
TRBD1,TRBV12-3/TRBV12-4,.,TRBJ2-7,TGTGCCAGCAGTTTAGGACTGACAGGGTACGAGCAGTACTTC,CASSLGLTGYEQYF
.,TRBV21-1,few,TRBJ2-2,TGTGCCAGCAGCTCCGGGGAGCTGTTTTTT,CASSSGELFF
TRBD1,TRBV5-1,.,TRBJ2-1,TGCGCCAGCAGCGAAAGGACAGGGTCCAATGAGCAGTTCTTC,CASSERTGSNEQFF
.,TRBV5-1,.,TRBJ1-6,TGCGCCAGCAACAATGGGGTGAGTTCACCCCTCCACTTT,CASNNGVSSPLHF
.,TRBV20-1,few,TRBJ1-2,TGCAGTGCTAGAGGGACAGCACCTAACTATGGCTACACCTTC,CSARGTAPNYGYTF
.,TRBV5-1,.,TRBJ2-1,TGCGCCAGCAGCTTGGATGTACGCTACAATGAGCAGTTCTTC,CASSLDVRYNEQFF
.,TRBV7-2,.,TRBJ2-3,TGTGCCAGCAGTCCCCGCGACCGGGATACGCAGTATTTT,CASSPRDRDTQYF
.,TRBV21-1,few,TRBJ1-6,TGTGCCAGCGAACCCGGACAGTTACGCTCCTATAATTCACCCCTCCACTTT,CASEPGQLRSYNSPLHF
TRBD1,TRBV6-5,few,TRBJ1-1,TGTGCCAGCTTGCAGGACAGGGACACTGAAGCTTTCTTT,CASLQDRDTEAFF